One and the same sample provided the 9 T cell receptor beta chains below, sequenced in a study of control samples from healthy donors and cancer patients. Produced via immunoSEQ multiplex PCR; TCRdb's table is partial and in-frame only. The table has 100,000 to 150,000 clones, more than 70% seen once. Sequenced: blood. All receptors come from a man aged 50-59 years in good health.

The CDR3 loop is CASSGTGSNEQYF. CDR3 nucleotides: TGTGCCAGCAGTGGGACAGGGAGTAACGAGCAGTACTTC. The V gene is TRBV6-6, the J gene TRBJ2-7; 9 bases map to TRBD1. CDR1 MNHNY and CDR2 SVGAGI come from the germline V gene (reference sequence). CDR3 length: 13 amino acids. V shed 5 bases and J 5 bases; nucleotides not matched to a gene: 4.

CDR3 DNA sequence: TGTGCCAGCAGCGTAGTAATGGGGGAGCTGTTTTTT. Translation: CASSVVMGELFF. The V call is TRBV9, the J call TRBJ2-2; D is undetermined. From germline, CDR1 is SGDLS and CDR2 YYNGEE. The CDR3 is made up of 12 amino acids. Trimming stripped 0 bases from V and 8 bases from J, with 5 bases between.

This chain links TRBV7-9 with TRBJ2-1, with D perhaps assigned TRBD1 or TRBD2 (5 bases each). CDR1 SEHNR and CDR2 FQNEAQ come from the germline V gene (reference sequence). This CDR3 is built from 17 residues. V lost 5 bases to trimming and J lost 0 bases, with 17 bases between them. The CDR3 reads CASSTVRDVHSYNEQFF. The DNA for the CDR3 is TGTGCCAGCAGCACCGTACGGGACGTCCACTCCTACAATGAGCAGTTCTTC.

V gene TRBV7-2 combines with J gene TRBJ2-7; TRBD1 agrees at 10 bases. Germline lookup yields CDR1 SGHTA and CDR2 FQGNSA. Trimming took 4 bases from V and 5 from J; bases not matched to a gene: 5. This CDR3 spans 14 amino acids. The CDR3, as DNA: TGTGCCAGCAGCTACCGACAGGGGGCGCACGAGCAGTACTTC. Its protein product is CASSYRQGAHEQYF.

This chain connects TRBV11-2 to TRBJ2-7; no firm D call. Trimming cost V 2 bases and J 3 bases, with 14 bases left between them. The CDR3 consists of 15 residues. Germline CDR1 SGHAT, CDR2 FQNNGV. DNA of the CDR3: TGTGCCAGCAGCTTAATCCAGGCTTTATTCTACGAGCAGTACTTC. Protein sequence: CASSLIQALFYEQYF.

The gene calls are TRBV5-4 and TRBJ2-7; D call uncertain. CDR3 length: 12 residues. Trimming cost V 0 bases and J 5 bases, with 6 bases left between them. Per the germline V gene, CDR1 is SGHNT and CDR2 is YYREEE (reference sequence). The CDR3 loop reads CASSLVGNEQYF. For the CDR3, the DNA is TGTGCCAGCAGCTTGGTGGGGAACGAGCAGTACTTC.

The chain carries TRBV28 and TRBJ2-2; weak D call: TRBD1 (6 bases). Looked up from germline, CDR1 is MDHEN and CDR2 is SYDVKM. Trimming pared 7 bases from V and 6 bases from J, leaving 9 bases between. CDR3 length equals 12 residues. The CDR3 protein is CASNTGSGELFF. DNA of the CDR3: TGTGCCAGCAATACAGGGTCCGGGGAGCTGTTTTTT.

This clone has just one count. The chain employs TRBV11-2 and TRBJ1-1; D gene ambiguous. V was pared by 6 bases and J by 0 bases, with 5 bases between. There are 12 residues in the CDR3. Germline CDR1 and CDR2: SGHAT and FQNNGV. The CDR3 DNA reads TGTGCCAGCAGTAATCTGAACACTGAAGCTTTCTTT. As protein: CASSNLNTEAFF.

The chain has TRBV24-1 and TRBJ2-1, with 16 bases fitting TRBD2. The length of the CDR3 is 20 residues. V lost 4 bases and J lost 1; bases outside the gene matches: 9. CDR1 is KGHDR, CDR2 SFDVKD, per germline. The CDR3 loop is CATSDKGLAGGLLSYNEQFF. The CDR3 coding sequence is TGTGCCACCAGTGACAAGGGACTAGCGGGGGGGCTTTTGTCCTACAATGAGCAGTTCTTC.